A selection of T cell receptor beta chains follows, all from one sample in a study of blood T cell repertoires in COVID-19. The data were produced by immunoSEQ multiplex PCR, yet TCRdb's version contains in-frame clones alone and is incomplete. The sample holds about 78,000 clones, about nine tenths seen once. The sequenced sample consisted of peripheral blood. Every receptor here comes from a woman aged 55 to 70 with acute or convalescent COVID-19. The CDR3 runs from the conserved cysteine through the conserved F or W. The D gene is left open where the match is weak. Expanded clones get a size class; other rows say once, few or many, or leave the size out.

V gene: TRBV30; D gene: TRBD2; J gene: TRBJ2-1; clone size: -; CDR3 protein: CAWTGGLGEQFF; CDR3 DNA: TGTGCCTGGACGGGGGGTCTGGGTGAGCAGTTCTTC
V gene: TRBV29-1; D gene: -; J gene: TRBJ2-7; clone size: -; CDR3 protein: CSFMRDSYEQYF; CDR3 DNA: TGCAGCTTTATGCGTGACTCCTACGAGCAGTACTTC
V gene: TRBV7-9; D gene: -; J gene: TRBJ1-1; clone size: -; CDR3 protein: CASTIGGTEAFF; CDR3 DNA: TGTGCCAGCACCATTGGGGGGACTGAAGCTTTCTTT
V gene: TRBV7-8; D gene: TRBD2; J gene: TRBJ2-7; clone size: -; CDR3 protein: CASSFGGRAGGEQYF; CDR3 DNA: TGTGCCAGCAGCTTCGGCGGGAGGGCCGGGGGCGAGCAGTACTTC
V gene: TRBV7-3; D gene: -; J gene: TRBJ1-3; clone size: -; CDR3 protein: CASSLTGGSGNTIYF; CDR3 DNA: TGTGCCAGCAGCTTAACGGGGGGGTCTGGAAACACCATATATTTT
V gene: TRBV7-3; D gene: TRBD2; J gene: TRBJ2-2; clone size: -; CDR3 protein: CASREGSNTGELFF; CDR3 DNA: TGTGCCAGCCGGGAGGGATCGAACACCGGGGAGCTGTTTTTT
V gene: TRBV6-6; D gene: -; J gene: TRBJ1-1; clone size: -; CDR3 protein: CASSYSAGTEAFF; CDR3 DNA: TGTGCCAGCAGTTACTCGGCGGGCACTGAAGCTTTCTTT
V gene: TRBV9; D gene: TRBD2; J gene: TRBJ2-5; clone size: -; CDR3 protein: CASSTGTSGTQETQYF; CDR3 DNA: TGTGCCAGCAGCACCGGGACTAGCGGGACTCAAGAGACCCAGTACTTC
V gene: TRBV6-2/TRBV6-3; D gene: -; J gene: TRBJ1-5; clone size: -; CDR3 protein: CASSIQGDQPQHF; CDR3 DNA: TGTGCCAGCAGTATACAGGGAGATCAGCCCCAGCATTTT
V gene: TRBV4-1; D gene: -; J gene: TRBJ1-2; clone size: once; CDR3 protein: CASSQIVEGANYGYTF; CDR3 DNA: TGCGCCAGCAGCCAAATAGTTGAGGGAGCTAACTATGGCTACACCTTC
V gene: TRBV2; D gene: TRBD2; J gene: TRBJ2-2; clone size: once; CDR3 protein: CASTRERGTGELFF; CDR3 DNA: TGTGCCAGCACGCGGGAGAGGGGTACCGGGGAGCTGTTTTTT
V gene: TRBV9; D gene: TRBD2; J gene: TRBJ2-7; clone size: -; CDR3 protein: CASSVVGTSSVEEQYF; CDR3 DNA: TGTGCCAGCAGCGTAGTTGGGACTAGTTCCGTGGAAGAGCAGTACTTC
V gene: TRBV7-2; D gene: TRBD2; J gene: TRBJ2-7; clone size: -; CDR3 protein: CASSSTSGTAYEQYF; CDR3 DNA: TGTGCCAGCAGCTCGACTAGCGGTACGGCCTACGAGCAGTACTTC
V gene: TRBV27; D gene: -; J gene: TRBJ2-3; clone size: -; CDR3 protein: CASKQGNTDTQYF; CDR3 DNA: TGTGCCAGCAAGCAGGGGAACACAGATACGCAGTATTTT
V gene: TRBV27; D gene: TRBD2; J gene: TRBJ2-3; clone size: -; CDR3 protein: CASSIQPSGGSTDTQYF; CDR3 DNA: TGTGCCAGCAGTATCCAACCTAGCGGGGGGAGCACAGATACGCAGTATTTT
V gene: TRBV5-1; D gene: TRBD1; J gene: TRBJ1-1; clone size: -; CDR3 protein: CASSQGDMNTEAFF; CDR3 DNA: TGCGCCAGCAGCCAGGGGGATATGAACACTGAAGCTTTCTTT
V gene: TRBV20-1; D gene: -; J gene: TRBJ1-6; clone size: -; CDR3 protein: CSARGGVPLHF; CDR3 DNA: TGCAGTGCTAGAGGGGGCGTTCCCCTCCACTTT
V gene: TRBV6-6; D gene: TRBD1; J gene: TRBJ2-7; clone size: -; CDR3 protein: CASSASGTDYSYEQYF; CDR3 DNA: TGTGCCAGCAGTGCTTCCGGGACAGATTACTCCTACGAGCAGTACTTC
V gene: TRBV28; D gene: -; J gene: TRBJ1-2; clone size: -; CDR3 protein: CASSSPGGRPNYGYTF; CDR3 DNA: TGTGCCAGCAGTTCCCCGGGGGGGCGCCCAAACTATGGCTACACCTTC
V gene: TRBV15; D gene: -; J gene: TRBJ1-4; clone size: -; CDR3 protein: CATSRAGTRANEKLFF; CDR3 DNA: TGTGCCACCAGCAGAGCCGGAACTCGGGCTAATGAAAAACTGTTTTTT
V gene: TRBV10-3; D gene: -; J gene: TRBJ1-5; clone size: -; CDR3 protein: CAIRGDFGQPQHF; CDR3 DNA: TGTGCCATCAGAGGGGATTTCGGTCAGCCCCAGCATTTT